The source of this T cell receptor (beta chain) is a study of blood T cell repertoires in COVID-19. Study background: PBMCs, B-cell-depleted T cells, or T cells were the source of the cDNA or gDNA that made up the material.

This clone appeared a single time. In the authors' methods: Amplification from reference gene primers served as the basis for estimated nucleated cell counts. Sequencing used immunoSEQ multiplex PCR; TCRdb keeps in-frame clones, though not all of them. D and trimming were read from the DNA, whereas the V and J calls and clone size are those reported in that table. Of roughly 250,000 clones in the sample, over 75% were seen once. Sequencing was performed on PBMCs or T cells enriched from blood (not recorded which). The TCR comes from a woman between 50 and 59 years old who had recovered from COVID-19.

CDR3: CASSLEGTQNIQYF. The CDR3 bases are TGTGCCAGCAGCTTGGAGGGGACACAAAACATTCAGTACTTC. This rearrangement joins TRBV5-6 to TRBJ2-4; D possibly corresponds to TRBD1 (6 bases). Germline loops: CDR1 SGHDT, CDR2 YYEEEE. Trimming removed 0 bases from V and 5 bases from J, with 9 bases in between. The CDR3 sequence is 14 residues long.